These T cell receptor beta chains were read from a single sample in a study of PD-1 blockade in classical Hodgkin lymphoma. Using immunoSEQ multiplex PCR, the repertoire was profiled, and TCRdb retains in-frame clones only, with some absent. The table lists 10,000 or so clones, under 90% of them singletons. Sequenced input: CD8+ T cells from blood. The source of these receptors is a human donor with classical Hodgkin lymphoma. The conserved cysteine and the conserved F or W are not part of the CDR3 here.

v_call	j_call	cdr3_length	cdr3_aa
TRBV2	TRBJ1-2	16	ASSAKTGEYYQNYGYT
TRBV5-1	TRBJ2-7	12	ASSSGTPTYEQY
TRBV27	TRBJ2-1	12	ASSWDRGYNEQF
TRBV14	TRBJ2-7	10	ASSKLSYEQY
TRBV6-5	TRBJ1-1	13	ASRSSSRLRTEAF
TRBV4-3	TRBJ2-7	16	ASSQDQGPGLAYYEQY
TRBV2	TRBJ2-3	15	ASKGLAGGTSTDTQY
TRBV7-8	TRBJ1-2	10	ASSDRQGGYT
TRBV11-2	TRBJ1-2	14	ASSLVGQGENYGYT
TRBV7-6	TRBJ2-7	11	ASSPGGEHEQY
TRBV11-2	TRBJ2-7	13	ASSLGWQDSYEQY
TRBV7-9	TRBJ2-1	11	ASSRGATDEQF
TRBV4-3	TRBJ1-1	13	ASSQVLEGHTEAF
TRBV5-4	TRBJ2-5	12	ASSPLGEQETQY
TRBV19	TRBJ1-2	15	ASSPPGQGDDGYGYT
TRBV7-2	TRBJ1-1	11	ASSSYGNTEAF
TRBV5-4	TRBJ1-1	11	ASSFSGWNEAF
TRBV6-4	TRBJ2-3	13	ASSSGTGSTDTQY
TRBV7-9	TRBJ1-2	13	ASSLSNRGNYGYT
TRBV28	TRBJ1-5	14	ASSLPFLGPGRPQH
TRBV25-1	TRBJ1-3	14	ASSDRTGSGGNTIY
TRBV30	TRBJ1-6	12	ALRQGGGNSPLH
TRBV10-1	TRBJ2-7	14	ASSEGLAGGSYEQY
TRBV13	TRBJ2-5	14	ASSPKGQGSWETQY
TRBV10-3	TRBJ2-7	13	AISDLLAPPYEQY
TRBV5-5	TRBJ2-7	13	ASSFSGPGAYEQY
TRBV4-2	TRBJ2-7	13	ASSQNSDSSYEQY
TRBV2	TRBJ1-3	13	ASSRTGNSGNTIY
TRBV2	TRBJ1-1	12	ASSEGGKYTEAF
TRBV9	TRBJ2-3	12	ASSAQGLDDTQY
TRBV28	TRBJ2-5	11	ASSLITGETQY
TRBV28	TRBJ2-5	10	ASISLGETQY
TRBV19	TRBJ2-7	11	ASSMTETYEQY
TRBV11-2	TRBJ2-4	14	ASSLESGKAKNIQY
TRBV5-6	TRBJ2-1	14	ASRPPGLAGEHEQF
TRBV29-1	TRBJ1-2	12	SVGFDERNYGYT
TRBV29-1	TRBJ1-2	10	SVEQGVYGYT
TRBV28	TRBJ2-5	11	ASRMTGQETQY
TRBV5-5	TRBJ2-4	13	ASSLSGLLKNIQY
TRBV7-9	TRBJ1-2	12	ASSLVGSSGGYT
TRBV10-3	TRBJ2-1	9	AISVGVWQF
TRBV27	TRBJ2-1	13	ASSWGQSSYNEQF
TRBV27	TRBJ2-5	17	ASSLWPNRGLLIQETQY
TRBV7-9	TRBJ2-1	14	ASSLWGAGGRNEQF
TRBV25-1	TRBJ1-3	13	ASSDLATRSDTIY
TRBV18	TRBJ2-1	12	ASSPGLAGTEQF
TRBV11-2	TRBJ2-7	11	ASSLALLGEQY
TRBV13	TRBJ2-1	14	ASSVGRGLRSNEQF